These 5 T cell receptor beta chains originate from one sample sequenced in a study of shared clonotypes between healthy human individuals (dated by TCRdb to the early 2020s). The receptor library was made with the immunoSEQ multiplex PCR assay. Imported from immuneACCESS, the table was reduced by TCRdb to in-frame sequences with V and J called. These copies leave out some clones; in studies compared against another copy, an unresolved V gene accounts for under half, and the cause of the remainder is not known. The sample table lists approximately 1.4 million clones, nearly 99% of them with a count of one. About 0.42% of the sample is held by the ten biggest clonotypes. The source material was naive CD4+ T cells sorted from blood. In the paper's terms, the cell subset or site label means: CD45RA+ positively selected. These TCRs come from a man under 40 in good health.

The chain has TRBV6-6 and TRBJ2-3, with D perhaps matching TRBD1 or TRBD2 (5 bases each). The CDR3 spans 14 residues. Germline V gene lookup returns CDR1 MNHNY and CDR2 SVGAGI (reference sequence). Trimming took 2 bases from V and 6 from J, leaving 12 bases between them. In DNA form, the CDR3 reads TGTGCCAGCAGTTACATTACGGGGCGGGATACGCAGTATTTT. Amino acid sequence: CASSYITGRDTQYF.

The gene calls are TRBV7-2 and TRBJ2-7, with 12 bases fitting TRBD1. The CDR3 covers 15 residues. Germline V lookup: CDR1 SGHTA, CDR2 FQGNSA. Unmatched junction bases numbered 8, after V lost 5 bases and J lost 6 bases. CDR3 bases: TGTGCCAGCAGCCCTACCGGGACAGGGGGCGGCGAGCAGTACTTC. It translates to CASSPTGTGGGEQYF.

This chain joins TRBV11-2 and TRBJ2-7; possible D gene TRBD2, 6 bases. The CDR3 runs 19 residues. V lost 5 bases and J lost 0, with 26 bases in between. Germline V CDR1 and CDR2: SGHAT, FQNNGV. The CDR3 region has the DNA TGTGCCAGCAGCGCACCTGTTGCGGGGCCAATCCGGAGCTCCTACGAGCAGTACTTC. Translation: CASSAPVAGPIRSSYEQYF.

The chain employs TRBV5-1 and TRBJ2-3, with 7 bases identical to TRBD2. J lost 2 bases, V lost 1 base, and 4 bases had no gene match. Germline assignment: CDR1 SGHRS and CDR2 YFSETQ. This CDR3 is 15 amino acids long. CDR3 amino acids: CASSLSGDHTDTQYF. In nucleotides, the CDR3 is TGCGCCAGCAGCTTGAGCGGGGACCACACAGATACGCAGTATTTT. The entire variable domain, with the rest obtained from reference TRBV5-1 and TRBJ2-3, is as follows: KAGVTQTPRYLIKTRGQQVTLSCSPISGHRSVSWYQQTPGQGLQFLFEYFSETQRNKGNFPGRFSGRQFSNSRSEMNVSTLELGDSALYLCASSLSGDHTDTQYFGPGTRLTVL.

The chain uses TRBV5-1 and TRBJ1-3; TRBD1 matches at 8 bases. This CDR3 contains 16 residues. V was pared by 4 bases and J by 2 bases, with 8 bases of the junction left unmatched. Per the germline V gene, CDR1 is SGHRS and CDR2 is YFSETQ. The CDR3, as DNA: TGCGCCAGCAGCATAAGGACAGGGTCGCCTGGAAACACCATATATTTT. Amino acid sequence: CASSIRTGSPGNTIYF.